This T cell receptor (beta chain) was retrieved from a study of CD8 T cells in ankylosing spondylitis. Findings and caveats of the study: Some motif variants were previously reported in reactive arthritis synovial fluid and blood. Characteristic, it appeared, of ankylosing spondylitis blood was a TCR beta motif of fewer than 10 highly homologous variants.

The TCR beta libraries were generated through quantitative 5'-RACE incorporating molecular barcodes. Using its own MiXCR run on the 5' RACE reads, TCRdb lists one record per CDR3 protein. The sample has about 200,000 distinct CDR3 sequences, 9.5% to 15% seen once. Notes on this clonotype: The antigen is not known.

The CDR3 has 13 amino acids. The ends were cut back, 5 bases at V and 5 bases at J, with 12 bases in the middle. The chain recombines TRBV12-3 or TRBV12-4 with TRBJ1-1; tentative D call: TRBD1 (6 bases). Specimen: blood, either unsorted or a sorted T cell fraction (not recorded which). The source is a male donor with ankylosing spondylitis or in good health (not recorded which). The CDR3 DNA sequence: TGTGCCAGCAGTCCCTCAGGGGTGACTGAAGCTTTCTTT. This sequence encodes CASSPSGVTEAFF.